The 4 T cell receptor beta chains reported below all come from one sample, sequenced in a study of blood T cell repertoires in COVID-19. The protocol was immunoSEQ multiplex PCR, while the TCRdb copy is restricted to in-frame clones and leaves out a portion. There are 250,000 or so clones in the sample; roughly 80% occur only once, and roughly 9.8% lies in the top ten. The specimen sequenced was peripheral blood. The source is a man at least 80 years old with acute or convalescent COVID-19.

The CDR3 bases are TGTGCCAGTAGTATCGGACAGCTACTGATTGGAAACACCATATATTTT. Translated: CASSIGQLLIGNTIYF. The chain couples TRBV19 to TRBJ1-3, with a weak D call TRBD1 (6 bases). V was trimmed by 3 bases and J by 3 bases, leaving 15 bases between them. Germline V CDR1 and CDR2: LNHDA, SQIVND (reference sequence). This CDR3 region has 16 residues.

The V call is TRBV28, the J call TRBJ1-2; 9 positions agree with TRBD1. The ends lost 5 bases at V and 9 bases at J; junction bases unmatched: 13. Germline CDR1 MDHEN, CDR2 SYDVKM. The CDR3 totals 15 residues. Written as DNA, the CDR3 is TGTGCCAGCAGTCAACCGGGTTGGGACAGGGATCGCTACACCTTC. It yields the protein CASSQPGWDRDRYTF.

CDR3 region: CAISESVSGGTDTQYF. CDR3 DNA sequence: TGTGCCATCAGTGAGTCGGTTAGCGGGGGGACAGATACGCAGTATTTT. The chain is built from TRBV10-3 and TRBJ2-3; 10 positions match TRBD2. The CDR3 runs 16 residues. V gave up 0 bases and J gave up 3 bases; unmatched junction bases: 3. CDR1 ENHRY and CDR2 SYGVKD come from the germline V gene.

The V call is TRBV5-1, the J call TRBJ1-6; D not resolved. Germline loops: CDR1 SGHRS, CDR2 YFSETQ. The CDR3 is made up of 14 amino acids. V was trimmed by 6 bases and J by 6 bases, leaving 13 bases between them. The CDR3 here is CASKPWQSNSPLHF. The CDR3 nucleotides are TGCGCCAGCAAACCTTGGCAGTCTAATTCACCCCTCCACTTT.